This entry lists 4 T cell receptor beta chains sequenced from one sample in a study of CD8+CD57+ T cells in acquired aplastic anemia. All sequencing subjects had displayed CD8+CD57+ cell expansion on flow cytometry. Genomic DNA was employed as the template in profiling TCR beta VDJ and CDR3. TCRdb re-called the reads with MiXCR, one entry per CDR3 protein. There are about 200,000 distinct CDR3 sequences in the sample; 55% to 65% occur only once, and about 60% lies in the top ten. Sequencing was done on a sample of sorted CD4+, CD8+, or CD8+CD57+ T cells (not recorded which) from PBMCs. These receptors came from a human donor with aplastic anemia.

The chain uses TRBV10-3 and TRBJ2-1; 9 positions agree with TRBD1. The V segment lost 6 bases and the J segment 3 bases; nucleotides outside the gene matches: 6. The CDR3 runs 15 residues. Per germline, CDR1 ENHRY and CDR2 SYGVKD. CDR3 sequence: CAISGRTGVYNEQFF. CDR3 DNA: TGTGCCATCAGCGGCCGGACAGGGGTCTACAATGAGCAGTTCTTC.

The rearrangement joins TRBV9 to TRBJ2-7; D is ambiguous. Germline V gene sequence: CDR1 SGDLS, CDR2 YYNGEE. V was shortened by 3 bases and J by 3 bases, with 10 bases between the two germline ends. This CDR3 has 13 residues. The CDR3 sequence: CASSAQGRYEQYF. CDR3 DNA sequence: TGTGCCAGCAGCGCTCAAGGGCGCTACGAGCAGTACTTC.

This chain connects TRBV29-1 to TRBJ1-3, with D unclear. This CDR3 is 13 amino acids long. V lost 4 bases and J 4 bases, leaving 11 bases between the germline ends. From germline, CDR1 is SQVTM and CDR2 ANQGSEA. The CDR3 DNA reads TGCAGCGTTGGGGTGCAGGCCGGAAACACCATATATTTT. Its protein product is CSVGVQAGNTIYF.

This clonotype showed up just a few times. The CDR3 spells CATSDRAPAVAFF. The CDR3 DNA reads as TGTGCCACCAGCGACAGGGCCCCCGCTGTAGCTTTCTTT. V usage is TRBV15 and J usage is TRBJ1-1; 7 bases are a match to TRBD1. The junction had 10 bases not matched to a gene; V was cut back by 5 bases and J by 10 bases. The CDR3 consists of 13 residues. CDR1 is LNHNV and CDR2 is YYDKDF in the germline V gene (reference sequence).